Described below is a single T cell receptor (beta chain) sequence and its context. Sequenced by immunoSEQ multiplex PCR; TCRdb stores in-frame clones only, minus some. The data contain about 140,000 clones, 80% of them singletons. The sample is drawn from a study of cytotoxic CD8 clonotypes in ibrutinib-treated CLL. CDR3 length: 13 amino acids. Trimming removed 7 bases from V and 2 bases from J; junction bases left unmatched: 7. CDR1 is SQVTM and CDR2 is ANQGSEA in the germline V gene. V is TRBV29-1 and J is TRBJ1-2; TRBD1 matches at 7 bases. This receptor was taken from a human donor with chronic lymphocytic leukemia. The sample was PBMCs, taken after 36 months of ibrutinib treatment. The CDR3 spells CSARDRENYGYTF. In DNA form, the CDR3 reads TGCAGCGCCCGGGACAGAGAAAACTATGGCTACACCTTC.